The 8 T cell receptor beta chains in this list originate from one sample, sequenced in a study of molecular identifiers for immune sequencing clone quantification. TCRdb re-called the PCR reads with MiXCR, one entry per CDR3 protein. The sample records approximately 680,000 distinct CDR3 sequences, about 25% being singletons. Sequencing used naive CD8+ T cells from blood, with Jurkat cell RNA spiked in. Sample subset: FACS-sorted CD8+CD4-CCR7+CD45RA+ naive T cells. These receptors were taken from a human donor in good health. Some libraries in this study had Jurkat cell RNA spiked in.

V and J are TRBV6-2 or TRBV6-3 and TRBJ1-5, with 7 bases lining up with TRBD1. The closer fit of TRBJ2-3 to the DNA end suggests the J call may be wrong. The CDR3 is 14 residues long. The germline CDR1 and CDR2 sequences are MNHEY and SVGEGT. The CDR3 here is CASTGTASNQPQYF. CDR3 DNA: TGTGCCAGCACCGGGACAGCAAGCAATCAGCCCCAGTATTTT.

The chain uses TRBV5-1 and TRBJ2-2, with D perhaps TRBD1 or TRBD2 (5 bases each). The CDR3 is 16 amino acids. Per germline, CDR1 SGHRS and CDR2 YFSETQ. V was pared by 4 bases and J by 6 bases, with 19 bases between. CDR3 sequence: CASSDSPSFFSGELFF. DNA of the CDR3: TGCGCCAGCAGCGACAGCCCTAGCTTTTTTTCCGGGGAGCTGTTTTTT.

Worth noting for this clonotype: This may arise from a read error, as a much more abundant clone is one base away. The V and J genes are TRBV7-9 and TRBJ2-2, with TRBD2 as a possible D gene (6 bases). Germline values: CDR1 SEHNR, CDR2 FQNEAQ (reference sequence). The CDR3 has 15 amino acids. The CDR3 DNA is TGTGCCAGCAGCACCGGACATAAGAACACCGGGGGGCTGTTTTTT. Its protein is CASSTGHKNTGGLFF.

This clonotype was observed many times. This chain uses TRBV6-2 or TRBV6-3 with TRBJ2-7; D tentatively fits TRBD1 or TRBD2 (5 bases each). This CDR3 comprises 13 residues. The V gene lost 7 bases and the J gene lost 2 bases, with 12 bases spanning the gap. CDR1 and CDR2 from the germline V gene are MNHEY and SVGEGT. In DNA, the CDR3 is TGTGCCAGCACCATAGGGGAGCCCTACGAGCAGTACTTC. It yields the protein CASTIGEPYEQYF.

This clonotype occurred many times. The chain links TRBV6-2 or TRBV6-3 to TRBJ2-3; D remains unclear. This CDR3 is 14 amino acids long. Germline assignment: CDR1 MNHEY and CDR2 SVGEGT. V was clipped by 5 bases and J by 0 bases, with 9 bases between them. The CDR3 DNA is TGTGCCAGCAGTCGGCGTTTTAGCACAGATACGCAGTATTTT. Its translation: CASSRRFSTDTQYF.

Notes on this clonotype: A much larger clone lies one base from this, so it may be a read error. J is TRBJ2-3 and V is TRBV7-9; D may be TRBD1 (6 bases). The DNA end lines up better with TRBJ1-5; the J call may be wrong. This CDR3 is 15 amino acids long. Germline V gives CDR1 SEHNR, CDR2 FQNEAQ (reference sequence). The CDR3 loop reads CASSLVQGSTDTQHF. DNA for the CDR3: TGTGCCAGCAGCTTAGTTCAGGGGAGCACAGATACGCAGCATTTT.

Concerning this clonotype itself: One junction end does not reproduce the germline sequence, and a read error may be involved. The gene calls are TRBV7-2 and TRBJ2-7, with 9 bases that match TRBD2. The germline V gene encodes CDR1 SGHTA and CDR2 FQGNSA. The CDR3 covers 14 residues. The CDR3 DNA sequence: TGTGCCCGCAGCGCGGGACTAGCAGTCTCCGAGCAGTGCTTC. It is translated as CARSAGLAVSEQCF. The complete variable domain, with remaining parts taken from reference TRBV7-2 and TRBJ2-7, reads GAGVSQSPSNKVTEKGKDVELRCDPISGHTALYWYRQSLGQGLEFLIYFQGNSAPDKSGLPSDRFSAERTGGSVSTLTIQRTQQEDSAVYLCARSAGLAVSEQCFGPGTRLTVT.

Note on this clonotype: A read error may explain this, as a much larger clone is one base away. The rearrangement joins TRBV6-5 to TRBJ1-1, with no clear D. V was shortened by 3 bases and J by 10 bases, with 27 bases between the two germline ends. Germline CDR1 is MNHEY and CDR2 is SVGAGI. The length of the CDR3 is 17 residues. CDR3 residues: CASSYFSVVSGVGRAFF. The CDR3 DNA reads as TGTGCCAGCAGTTATTTCTCAGTGGTCTCGGGCGTCGGTCGAGCTTTCTTT.